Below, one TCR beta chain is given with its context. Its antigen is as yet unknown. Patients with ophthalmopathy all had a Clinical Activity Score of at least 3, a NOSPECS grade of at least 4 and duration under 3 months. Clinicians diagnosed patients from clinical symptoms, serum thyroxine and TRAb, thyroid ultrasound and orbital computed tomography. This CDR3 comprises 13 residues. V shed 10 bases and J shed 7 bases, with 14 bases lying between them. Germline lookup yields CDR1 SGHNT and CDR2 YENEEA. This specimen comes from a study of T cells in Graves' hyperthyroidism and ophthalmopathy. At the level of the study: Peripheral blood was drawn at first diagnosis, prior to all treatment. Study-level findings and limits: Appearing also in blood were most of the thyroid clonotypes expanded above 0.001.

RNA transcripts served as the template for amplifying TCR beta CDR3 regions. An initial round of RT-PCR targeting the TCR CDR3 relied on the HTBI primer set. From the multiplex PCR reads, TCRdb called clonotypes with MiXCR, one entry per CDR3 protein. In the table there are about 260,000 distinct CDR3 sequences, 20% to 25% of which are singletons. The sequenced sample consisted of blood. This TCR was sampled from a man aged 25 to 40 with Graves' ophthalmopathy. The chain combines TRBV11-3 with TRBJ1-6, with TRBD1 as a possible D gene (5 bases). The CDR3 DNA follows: TGTGCCACCTCCTCCAGGGACAATTCACCCCTCCACTTT. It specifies CATSSRDNSPLHF. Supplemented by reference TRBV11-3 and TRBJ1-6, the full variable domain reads EAGVVQSPRYKIIEKKQPVAFWCNPISGHNTLYWYLQNLGQGPELLIRYENEEAVDDSQLPKDRFSAERLKGVDSTLKIQPAELGDSAVYLCATSSRDNSPLHFGNGTRLTVT.